This passage covers 4 T cell receptor beta chains from one sample sequenced in a study of vaccination and CD4 T cells after COVID-19. An Oncomine TCR Beta short-read assay was used to sequence the DNA from cultured CD4+ T cells. One entry per CDR3 protein, called by TCRdb with MiXCR from the PCR reads. Counted here are 13,000 or so distinct CDR3 sequences, 53% occurring once; the ten biggest clones make up under 30%. Treatment here: roughly 10-day PBMC culture with coronavirus spike peptide pools or control peptides (ViraFEST assay). These TCRs' antigens remain unknown. Sequenced sample: CD4+ T cells from blood, cultured in vitro. The receptors were sampled from a human donor who had recovered from COVID-19.

The rearrangement joins TRBV7-2 to TRBJ2-1; 9 bases are a match to TRBD2. The V and J ends lost 1 base and 7 bases, in that order; junction bases with no gene match: 14. Germline assignment: CDR1 SGHTA and CDR2 FQGNSA. This CDR3 is built from 18 residues. In DNA, the CDR3 is TGTGCCAGCAGCTTAGGTTTTCGTGCGGGAGGGGTGGGAAATGAGCAGTTCTTC. Protein product: CASSLGFRAGGVGNEQFF.

The chain employs TRBV14 and TRBJ2-4; TRBD1 is a possible D gene (6 bases). The V gene's germline CDR1 is SGHDN and CDR2 FVKESK. Trimming shortened V by 0 bases and J by 6 bases, and 12 bases separated the two germline ends. This CDR3 is 15 amino acids long. CDR3: CASSQDRTVGNIQYF. The DNA of the CDR3 is TGTGCCAGCAGCCAAGATAGGACAGTTGGAAACATTCAGTACTTC. The full variable domain, with the rest looked up from reference TRBV14 and TRBJ2-4, is EAGVTQFPSHSVIEKGQTVTLRCDPISGHDNLYWYRRVMGKEIKFLLHFVKESKQDESGMPNNRFLAERTGGTYSTLKVQPAELEDSGVYFCASSQDRTVGNIQYFGAGTRLSVL.

This clonotype has more than one count but fewer than ten. The rearrangement joins TRBV6-5 to TRBJ1-2, with a possible D match to TRBD1 (6 bases). V lost 0 bases and J 8 bases, leaving 13 bases between the germline ends. CDR1 MNHEY and CDR2 SVGAGI come from the germline V gene. CDR3 length equals 14 residues. The CDR3 region is CASSYSAGVYGYTF. The CDR3 DNA sequence: TGTGCCAGCAGTTACTCTGCAGGGGTATACGGCTACACCTTC.

This chain links TRBV6-1 with TRBJ1-2; TRBD1 matches 11 bases. The CDR3 is made up of 14 amino acids. The V gene end was trimmed by 10 bases and the J gene end by 4 bases; junction bases not matched to a gene: 8. Germline V gene lookup returns CDR1 MNHNS and CDR2 SASEGT. In DNA form, the CDR3 reads TGTGCCATCGGGGGACAGGGGGGTTCCTATGGCTACACCTTC. Its translation is CAIGGQGGSYGYTF.